The source of this T cell receptor beta chain is a study of blood T cells in healthy people across ages. The study, taken as a whole, reports: When set beside aged donors, long-lived donors presented more naive CD4+ cells and higher diversity. In the absence of known donor CMV status, changes in expanded clonotypes were possibly confounded.

This clonotype has a count of ten or more. The target antigen is unknown. It was with a sample-barcoded 5' primer and a J-beta primer mix that a second PCR of roughly 7 to 12 cycles was run. One entry per CDR3 protein results from TCRdb running MiXCR on the 5' RACE reads. The sample consists of hundreds of thousands of distinct CDR3 sequences, around 28% of them appearing once. V shed 4 bases, J shed 5 bases, and the junction held 1 base outside the gene matches. The CDR3 is made up of 13 amino acids. The chain uses TRBV12-3 or TRBV12-4 and TRBJ2-7; 11 bases map to TRBD1. The material sequenced was blood. The receptor was derived from a woman aged 80 or older in good health. This CDR3 is CASSWTGGDEQYF. In DNA, the CDR3 is TGTGCCAGCAGTTGGACAGGGGGCGACGAGCAGTACTTC.